A single sample is the source of the 21 T cell receptor beta chains below, sequenced in a study of blood T cell repertoires in COVID-19. Sequencing used immunoSEQ multiplex PCR; TCRdb keeps in-frame clones, though not all of them. The table records around 290,000 clones, approximately 90% of them present only once. Specimen: peripheral blood. These receptor sequences come from a man aged 35 to 55 with acute or convalescent COVID-19.

V and J are TRBV18 and TRBJ1-2; D is undetermined. CDR3 length: 15 residues. Trimming cost V 2 bases and J 2 bases, with 12 bases left between them. Germline assignment: CDR1 KGHSH and CDR2 LQKENI. CDR3 DNA: TGTGCCAGCTCACCATCGACGACGGAGAACTATGGCTACACCTTC. This translates into CASSPSTTENYGYTF.

The chain carries TRBV10-3 and TRBJ1-3, with D tentatively TRBD1 (5 bases). V was pared by 4 bases and J by 4 bases, with 11 bases between. Germline CDR1 reads ENHRY; CDR2 reads SYGVKD. This CDR3 contains 14 residues. The CDR3 loop is CAISGQGGGNTIYF. The CDR3, as DNA: TGTGCCATCAGTGGCCAGGGTGGGGGAAACACCATATATTTT.

The CDR3 loop is CASSLRLLAYNEQFF. CDR3 DNA: TGTGCCAGCAGCTTACGATTGTTAGCCTACAATGAGCAGTTCTTC. This chain joins TRBV13 and TRBJ2-1, with D unresolved. This CDR3 region has 15 residues. V was cut by 2 bases and J by 2 bases, with 10 bases left in between. The germline V gene has CDR1 PRHDT and CDR2 FYEKMQ (reference sequence).

The chain employs TRBV24-1 and TRBJ1-1, with TRBD1 as a possible D gene (5 bases). The V end lost 7 bases, the J end lost 5 bases, and 16 bases lay between the germline ends. Germline V gene lookup returns CDR1 KGHDR and CDR2 SFDVKD. The CDR3 consists of 14 residues. CDR3 in DNA: TGTGCCACCAGCCCACAAGGGGCAAGAACTGAAGCTTTCTTT. The encoded protein is CATSPQGARTEAFF.

In this sample, this clone turned up a few times. The chain combines TRBV4-1 with TRBJ2-1, with D maybe TRBD2 (6 bases). Trimming cost V 6 bases and J 0 bases, with 15 bases left between them. CDR3 length: 16 residues. Germline-derived CDR1 and CDR2 are MGHRA and YSYEKL. Written as DNA, the CDR3 is TGCGCCAGCAGTCGTAGCTGGGGGGTCTCCTACAATGAGCAGTTCTTC. As protein: CASSRSWGVSYNEQFF.

This chain uses TRBV5-1 with TRBJ1-1; D call uncertain. The V end was cut by 6 bases, the J end by 0 bases, with 9 bases between. Per the germline V gene, CDR1 is SGHRS and CDR2 is YFSETQ. The CDR3 has 13 residues. CDR3 sequence: CASMRSLNTEAFF. The CDR3 DNA sequence: TGCGCCAGCATGAGGTCACTGAACACTGAAGCTTTCTTT.

The chain has TRBV29-1 and TRBJ2-7; 7 bases map to TRBD1. The junction had 5 bases not matched to a gene; V was cut back by 7 bases and J by 2 bases. This CDR3 is 12 amino acids long. Germline CDR1 is SQVTM and CDR2 is ANQGSEA. The CDR3 sequence is CSADTGAYEQYF. CDR3 nucleotide sequence: TGCAGCGCTGATACAGGGGCCTACGAGCAGTACTTC.

In its sample, this clone was seen once. The gene calls are TRBV7-8 and TRBJ1-2; the D is unclear. This CDR3 spans 14 amino acids. Germline V gene lookup returns CDR1 SGHVS and CDR2 FQNEAQ. V was trimmed by 1 base and J by 5 bases, leaving 11 bases between them. CDR3 region: CASSLDGRGYGYTF. CDR3 bases: TGTGCCAGCAGCTTAGACGGTCGAGGGTATGGCTACACCTTC.

This clone was detected only once. The chain uses TRBV6-5 and TRBJ2-1; TRBD2 matches 8 bases. Germline V gene lookup returns CDR1 MNHEY and CDR2 SVGAGI. The J segment lost 8 bases and the V segment lost 8 bases, leaving 11 bases of the junction unmatched. This CDR3 has 14 residues. This chain's CDR3 is CASSLLRGDDEQFF. The CDR3 coding sequence is TGTGCCAGCTCCCTCCTGCGGGGGGACGATGAGCAGTTCTTC.

The chain is built from TRBV11-2 and TRBJ1-1; TRBD1 matches at 9 bases. J lost 3 bases, V lost 3 bases, and 11 bases had no gene match. Germline loops: CDR1 SGHAT, CDR2 FQNNGV. The CDR3 runs 17 residues. For the CDR3, the DNA is TGTGCCAGCAGCTTGAAGACAGGGGGTTTATTAGACACTGAAGCTTTCTTT. The encoded protein is CASSLKTGGLLDTEAFF.

The chain is built from TRBV11-3 and TRBJ1-1; D perhaps matches TRBD1 (6 bases). The length of the CDR3 is 13 residues. Germline CDR1 reads SGHNT; CDR2 reads YENEEA. Trimming pared 5 bases from V and 2 bases from J, leaving 9 bases between. The CDR3 DNA reads as TGTGCCAGCAGCCAGACAGGCAACACTGAAGCTTTCTTT. It specifies CASSQTGNTEAFF.

The chain has TRBV19 and TRBJ1-5; D is unresolved. Germline V CDR1 and CDR2: LNHDA, SQIVND (reference sequence). The CDR3 runs 15 residues. Trimming pared 1 base from V and 2 bases from J, leaving 9 bases between. The CDR3 protein is CASSIGWQGNQPQHF. The CDR3 DNA follows: TGTGCCAGTAGTATAGGATGGCAGGGCAATCAGCCCCAGCATTTT.

This chain joins TRBV11-2 and TRBJ1-1; TRBD1 might be the D (5 bases). This CDR3 region has 15 residues. The germline CDR1 and CDR2 sequences are SGHAT and FQNNGV. V lost 0 bases and J 0 bases, leaving 8 bases between the germline ends. CDR3 in amino acids: CASSLEGPVNTEAFF. In nucleotides, the CDR3 is TGTGCCAGCAGCTTAGAGGGGCCAGTGAACACTGAAGCTTTCTTT.

The chain links TRBV6-5 to TRBJ2-5, with D perhaps TRBD2 (6 bases). Germline V gene sequence: CDR1 MNHEY, CDR2 SVGAGI. The CDR3 runs to 15 residues. Between the trimmed V and J ends, which lost 2 bases and 2 bases, there was a span of 12 bases. The CDR3 loop reads CASSYGGVGQETQYF. The DNA of the CDR3 is TGTGCCAGCAGTTACGGAGGGGTGGGACAAGAGACCCAGTACTTC.

This clone was observed a few times. This chain connects TRBV30 to TRBJ1-3; D not certain. V lost 3 bases and J 0 bases, leaving 9 bases between the germline ends. The CDR3 is made up of 14 amino acids. Germline V gene sequence: CDR1 GTSNPN, CDR2 SVGIG (reference sequence). CDR3 sequence: CAWSQTGSGNTIYF. The CDR3 region has the DNA TGTGCCTGGAGCCAAACCGGCTCTGGAAACACCATATATTTT. Looking up the rest from reference TRBV30 and TRBJ1-3 gives the full variable domain: SQTIHQWPATLVQPVGSPLSLECTVEGTSNPNLYWYRQAAGRGLQLLFYSVGIGQISSEVPQNLSASRPQDRQFILSSKKLLLSDSGFYLCAWSQTGSGNTIYFGEGSWLTVV.

The V and J genes are TRBV6-5 and TRBJ1-1; weak D call: TRBD1 (5 bases). The V and J ends lost 7 bases and 3 bases respectively, with 12 bases between them. Germline V gene sequence: CDR1 MNHEY, CDR2 SVGAGI. CDR3 length equals 13 residues. In nucleotides, the CDR3 is TGTGCCAGCACCTCCGGGGGGGACACTGAAGCTTTCTTT. This gives the protein CASTSGGDTEAFF.

This chain links TRBV12-5 with TRBJ1-4; D is ambiguous. Trimming shortened V by 2 bases and J by 8 bases, and 6 bases separated the two germline ends. This CDR3 contains 12 residues. CDR1 and CDR2 (germline): LGHNT, FRNRAP. The CDR3 bases are TGTGCTAGTGGTTTGAGGGAGGAAAAACTGTTTTTT. It specifies CASGLREEKLFF.

The chain combines TRBV5-1 with TRBJ1-1; D is undetermined. Germline assignment: CDR1 SGHRS and CDR2 YFSETQ. The V end was cut by 5 bases, the J end by 1 base, with 15 bases between. The CDR3 length is 15 residues. This CDR3 reads CASRRRQLSNTEAFF. DNA for the CDR3: TGCGCCAGCAGGCGACGGCAACTATCGAACACTGAAGCTTTCTTT.

The chain employs TRBV30 and TRBJ1-6; D uncertain. Germline values: CDR1 GTSNPN, CDR2 SVGIG (reference sequence). This CDR3 is built from 15 residues. Trimming shortened V by 0 bases and J by 4 bases, and 10 bases separated the two germline ends. The CDR3 is CAWSVEERYNSPLHF. The CDR3 nucleotides are TGTGCCTGGAGTGTGGAGGAGAGATATAATTCACCCCTCCACTTT.

The CDR3 sequence is CASGGQGNEQYF. As DNA, the CDR3 is TGTGCCAGCGGCGGACAGGGGAACGAGCAGTACTTC. The V call is TRBV14, the J call TRBJ2-7, with 9 bases that match TRBD1. The CDR3 totals 12 residues. With V trimmed by 8 bases and J by 5 bases, 4 bases remained unmatched. CDR1 is SGHDN and CDR2 is FVKESK in the germline V gene.

The J gene is TRBJ1-1, the V gene TRBV6-6; possible D gene TRBD1, 5 bases. Germline CDR1 is MNHNY and CDR2 is SVGAGI (reference sequence). The CDR3 spans 15 residues. The V and J ends lost 1 base and 0 bases respectively, with 9 bases between them. The CDR3 DNA reads as TGTGCCAGCAGTTACTTTGGACATATGAACACTGAAGCTTTCTTT. The encoded protein is CASSYFGHMNTEAFF.